The rows below give T cell receptor beta chains drawn from one sample of a study of OX40 agonist ivuxolimab in advanced cancers. TCRdb's table, derived via immunoSEQ multiplex PCR, lists solely in-frame clones and lacks some. Among 70,000 to 85,000 clones listed, 80% to 90% were seen once. Source: CD4+ or CD8+ T cells sorted from blood, taken in a trial of the OX40 agonist ivuxolimab. The receptors here all came from an adult with an advanced solid tumor such as melanoma, head and neck, liver or kidney cancer. Each CDR3 is given with its conserved first and last residue. A D gene is named only where the DNA matches it firmly. The size of a clone is reported for some rows only, either as once, few or many, or as a class for expanded clones.

>.|TRBV9|TRBD2|TRBJ2-3
CASSVDGLAGAWGTDTQYF
>.|TRBV19|.|TRBJ1-6
CASSAGGNSPLHF
>.|TRBV27|.|TRBJ2-3
CASSWQYSTDTQYF
>.|TRBV2|.|TRBJ1-2
CASRDQGMRGYTF
>.|TRBV5-4|.|TRBJ1-1
CASSATGANTEAFF
>.|TRBV6-5|.|TRBJ2-2
CASSYRPASTGELFF
>once|TRBV6-5|TRBD1|TRBJ1-1
CASSYDRGNTEAFF
>.|TRBV6-5|TRBD2|TRBJ2-3
CASSYGTSGGIDTQYF
>.|TRBV7-3|.|TRBJ2-1
CASSLARTPERNEQFF
>once|TRBV5-4|TRBD1|TRBJ1-3
CASSLWASNRGLSGNTIYF
>.|TRBV11-3|.|TRBJ2-7
CASSPRTRYEQYF
>.|TRBV7-3|.|TRBJ2-2
CASGARSRTGELFF
>.|TRBV4-1|TRBD2|TRBJ2-2
CASSHPSGNLNTGELFF
>.|TRBV4-3|.|TRBJ2-7
CASSQVGQAYYEQYF
>.|TRBV19|.|TRBJ1-1
CASTPEGAMNTEAFF
>once|TRBV11-2|TRBD1|TRBJ1-3
CASSFSSNRGLNTIYF
>.|TRBV18|.|TRBJ2-7
CASRLTENSYEQYF
>.|TRBV7-2|TRBD2|TRBJ2-5
CASSLRTSGDETQYF
>.|TRBV5-1|.|TRBJ1-2
CASSLAVGVGYTF
>.|TRBV11-2|.|TRBJ1-1
CASSFGAEAFF
>once|TRBV19|TRBD1|TRBJ2-1
CASSIGDRGSNEQFF
>.|TRBV7-3|.|TRBJ2-7
CASSLSGPQYF
>.|TRBV6-6|TRBD1|TRBJ2-1
CASAGTGVYNEQFF
>.|TRBV7-3|.|TRBJ1-6
CASSMRGDDSPLHF
>.|TRBV30|.|TRBJ1-3
CAWTPMYGTIYF
>.|TRBV20-1|.|TRBJ2-1
CSARIGDEQFF
>.|TRBV28|.|TRBJ1-2
CASSHRGNYGYTF
>once|TRBV5-1|TRBD1|TRBJ2-3
CASSLDGTGPTDTQYF
>.|TRBV9|.|TRBJ2-1
CASSAEGAVEQFF
>.|TRBV27|TRBD2|TRBJ2-2
CASSSPETSGRATGELFF
>.|TRBV2|TRBD1|TRBJ2-7
CASKGTGVHEQYF
>.|TRBV18|TRBD2|TRBJ2-3
CASSPLTSGSTDTQYF
>once|TRBV9|.|TRBJ1-2
CASSEGGTNYGYTF
>.|TRBV7-3|TRBD2|TRBJ2-7
CASSLSGTRNDEQYF
>.|TRBV7-6|TRBD1|TRBJ2-2
CASRPDRVGGELFF
>.|TRBV7-6|.|TRBJ2-2
CASSLVQGNTGELFF
>.|TRBV4-2|TRBD2|TRBJ2-1
CASSHIAGDRAEQFF
>.|TRBV5-1|TRBD1|TRBJ1-2
CASSLRAGGDYGYTF
>.|TRBV11-2|.|TRBJ1-1
CASSLVGADGAFF
>.|TRBV30|.|TRBJ1-2
CAWSAWQGSLDYGYTF
>.|TRBV19|TRBD1|TRBJ1-5
CASSIGQGVDQPQHF
>.|TRBV14|.|TRBJ1-3
CASSQVFGAGDSGNTIYF
>.|TRBV6-1|.|TRBJ1-1
CASSYRGNTEAFF
>once|TRBV5-1|.|TRBJ2-7
CASSRQASYEQYF
>.|TRBV9|TRBD1|TRBJ1-2
CASSVVPLDRLFGYTF